These T cell receptor beta chains were read from a single sample in a study of neoadjuvant anti-PD-1 for oral cavity cancer. TCRdb's table, derived via immunoSEQ multiplex PCR, lists solely in-frame clones and lacks some. The table includes 80,000 to 95,000 clones, roughly 80% detected once. This material consisted of PBMCs, taken before nivolumab (anti-PD-1) treatment. The receptors stem from a person aged 35-79 years with oral cavity squamous cell carcinoma. Both conserved end residues are part of each CDR3. Size is omitted from some rows. Given values are once, few, many or a class for expanded clones.

J: TRBJ2-1
V: TRBV6-5
size: .
CDR3: CASSWGQGKNEQFF

J: TRBJ1-2
V: TRBV30
size: .
CDR3: CAWRSIRDKGNYGYTF

J: TRBJ1-5
V: TRBV28
size: .
CDR3: CASSSGQIGQPQHF

J: TRBJ2-3
V: TRBV6-5
size: .
CDR3: CASSLSGRNTDTQYF

J: TRBJ1-5
V: TRBV27
size: few
CDR3: CASSLTGGNQPQHF

J: TRBJ2-5
V: TRBV27
size: .
CDR3: CASRRDLSSGGQETQYF

J: TRBJ2-7
V: TRBV29-1
size: .
CDR3: CSVVRTGFSYEQYF

J: TRBJ1-1
V: TRBV5-4
size: few
CDR3: CASSSAWDMNTEAFF

J: TRBJ2-7
V: TRBV18
size: .
CDR3: CASSPTRDRVVEQYF

J: TRBJ2-7
V: TRBV7-9
size: .
CDR3: CASSFPETGGDEQYF

J: TRBJ1-1
V: TRBV9
size: .
CDR3: CASSEGQENTEAFF

J: TRBJ2-4
V: TRBV7-9
size: .
CDR3: CASSSQRMDIQYF

J: TRBJ2-7
V: TRBV11-2
size: once
CDR3: CASSLILSYSYEQYF

J: TRBJ2-2
V: TRBV9
size: .
CDR3: CASSVDLGTGELFF

J: TRBJ2-4
V: TRBV28
size: once
CDR3: CASGWGKNIQYF

J: TRBJ1-2
V: TRBV5-1
size: .
CDR3: CASSLGSGQGAYGYTF

J: TRBJ1-2
V: TRBV6-5
size: .
CDR3: CASSRARAGPFGYTF